This T cell receptor beta chain stems from a study of CD8 T cells in ankylosing spondylitis. Regarding the study as a whole: Within ankylosing spondylitis blood, a TCR beta motif made up of under 10 highly homologous variants appeared to be characteristic.

Ten or more counts support this clonotype. The antigen remains unidentified. CDR1 and CDR2 (germline): DFQATT, SNEGSKA (reference sequence). The CDR3 has 13 residues. The V gene lost 5 bases and the J gene lost 1 base, with 11 bases spanning the gap. TCRdb reanalysed the 5' RACE reads using MiXCR and keeps one entry per CDR3 protein. The sample lists a few hundred thousand distinct CDR3 sequences; under 8.5% were seen once. The sequenced sample consisted of blood, either unsorted or a sorted T cell fraction (not recorded which). This sequence joins TRBV20-1 and TRBJ1-1; the D gene is possibly TRBD1 (6 bases). The TCR sequence derives from a male donor with ankylosing spondylitis. In DNA form, the CDR3 reads TGCAGTGCTGTCAAGGGACAGAACACTGAAGCTTTCTTT. This gives the protein CSAVKGQNTEAFF.